This TCR beta chain emerged from a study of T cells in localized non-small cell lung cancer. CDR1 is LNHDA, CDR2 SQIVND, per germline (reference sequence). The CDR3 totals 14 residues. J was trimmed by 2 bases and V by 6 bases; bases with no gene match: 4. Profiled with immunoSEQ multiplex PCR; TCRdb holds only in-frame clones, not every one. The sample includes 20,000 to 25,000 clones, approximately 91% seen only once; the top ten take 13%. This clone showed up just a few times. Its antigen is currently unknown. Study-wide points: Compared with tumor, uninvolved adjacent lung displayed greater T cell clonality, ranking highest overall.

The chain combines TRBV19 with TRBJ1-5, with 7 bases matching TRBD1. The receptor was isolated from a male donor aged 60 or older with stage I lung adenocarcinoma. The material sequenced was peripheral blood, taken before any cancer treatment. CDR3 bases: TGTGCCAGTAGGATTCAGGGGGGCAATCAGCCCCAGCATTTT. This gives the protein CASRIQGGNQPQHF.